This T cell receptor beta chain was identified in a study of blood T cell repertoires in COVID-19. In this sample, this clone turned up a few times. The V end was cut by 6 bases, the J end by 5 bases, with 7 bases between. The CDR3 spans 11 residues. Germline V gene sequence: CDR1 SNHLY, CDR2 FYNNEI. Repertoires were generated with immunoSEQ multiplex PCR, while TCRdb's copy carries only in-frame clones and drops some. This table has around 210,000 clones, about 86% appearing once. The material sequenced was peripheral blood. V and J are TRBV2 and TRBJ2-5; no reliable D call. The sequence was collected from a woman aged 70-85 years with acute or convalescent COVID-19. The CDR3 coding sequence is TGTGCCAGCAGAGTCAGGGAGACCCAGTACTTC. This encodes CASRVRETQYF.